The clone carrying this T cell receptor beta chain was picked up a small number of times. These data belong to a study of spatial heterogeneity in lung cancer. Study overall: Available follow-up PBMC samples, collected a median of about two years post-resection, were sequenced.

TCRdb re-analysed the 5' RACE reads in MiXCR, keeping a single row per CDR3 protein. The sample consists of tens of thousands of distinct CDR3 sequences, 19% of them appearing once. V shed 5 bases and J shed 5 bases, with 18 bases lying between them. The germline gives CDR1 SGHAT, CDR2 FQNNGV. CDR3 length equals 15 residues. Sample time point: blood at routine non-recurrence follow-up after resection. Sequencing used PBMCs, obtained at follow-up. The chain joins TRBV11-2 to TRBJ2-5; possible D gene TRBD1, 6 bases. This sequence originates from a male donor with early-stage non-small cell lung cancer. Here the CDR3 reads CASSPGDIPRETQYF. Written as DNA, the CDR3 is TGTGCCAGCAGCCCAGGGGACATCCCTCGGGAGACCCAGTACTTC. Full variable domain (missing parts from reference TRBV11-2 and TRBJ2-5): EAGVAQSPRYKIIEKRQSVAFWCNPISGHATLYWYQQILGQGPKLLIQFQNNGVVDDSQLPKDRFSAERLKGVDSTLKIQPAKLEDSAVYLCASSPGDIPRETQYFGPGTRLLVL.